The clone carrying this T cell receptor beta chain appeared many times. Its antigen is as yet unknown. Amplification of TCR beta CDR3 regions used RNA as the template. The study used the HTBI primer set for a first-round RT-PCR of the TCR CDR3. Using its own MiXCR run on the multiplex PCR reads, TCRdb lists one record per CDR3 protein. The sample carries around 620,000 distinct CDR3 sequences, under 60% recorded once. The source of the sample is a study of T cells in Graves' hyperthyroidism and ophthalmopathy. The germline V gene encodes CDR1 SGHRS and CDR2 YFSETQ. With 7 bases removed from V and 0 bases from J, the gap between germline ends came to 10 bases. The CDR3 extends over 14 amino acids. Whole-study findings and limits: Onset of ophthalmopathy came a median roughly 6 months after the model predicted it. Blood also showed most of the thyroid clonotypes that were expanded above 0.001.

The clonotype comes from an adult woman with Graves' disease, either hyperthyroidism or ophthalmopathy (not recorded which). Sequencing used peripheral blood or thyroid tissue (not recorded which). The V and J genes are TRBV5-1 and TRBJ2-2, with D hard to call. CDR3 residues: CASGGQANTGELFF. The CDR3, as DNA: TGCGCCAGCGGCGGCCAGGCGAACACCGGGGAGCTGTTTTTT.